This TCR beta chain was observed in a study of blood T cell repertoires in COVID-19. Study in general: T cells, B-cell-depleted T cells, or PBMCs provided the cDNA or gDNA that served as material.

As handled by the study authors: It was from reference gene primer amplification that nucleated cell counts were estimated. Generated by immunoSEQ multiplex PCR, the TCRdb table keeps only in-frame clones and is missing some. Clone size and the V and J calls come from that table; the DNA yielded D and trimming. This table holds about 39,000 clones, 90% to 95% found once. V lost 4 bases to trimming and J lost 0 bases; unmatched junction nucleotides: 3. Germline V gene lookup returns CDR1 LGHDT and CDR2 YNNKEL (reference sequence). The CDR3 runs 14 residues. The source material was peripheral blood. This chain uses TRBV3-1 (or the pseudogene TRBV3-2) with TRBJ2-7, with 7 bases identical to TRBD1. The TCR was taken from a human donor with active COVID-19. The donor label of this sample is uncertain. Here the CDR3 reads CASSRGDSSYEQYF. DNA of the CDR3: TGTGCCAGCAGCCGAGGGGACAGCTCCTACGAGCAGTACTTC.